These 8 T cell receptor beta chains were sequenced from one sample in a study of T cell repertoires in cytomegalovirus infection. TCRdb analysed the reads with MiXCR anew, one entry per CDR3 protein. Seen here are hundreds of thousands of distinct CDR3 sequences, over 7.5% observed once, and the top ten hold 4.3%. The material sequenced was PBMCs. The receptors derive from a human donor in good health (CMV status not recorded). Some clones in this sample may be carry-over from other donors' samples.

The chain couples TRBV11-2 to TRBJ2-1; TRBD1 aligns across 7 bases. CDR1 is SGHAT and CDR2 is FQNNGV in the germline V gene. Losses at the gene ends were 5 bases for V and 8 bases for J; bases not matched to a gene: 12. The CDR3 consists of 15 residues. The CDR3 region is CASSGGTGDRDEQFF. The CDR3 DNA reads TGTGCCAGCAGCGGGGGCACAGGGGATAGGGATGAGCAGTTCTTC. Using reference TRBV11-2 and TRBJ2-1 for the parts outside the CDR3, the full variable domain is EAGVAQSPRYKIIEKRQSVAFWCNPISGHATLYWYQQILGQGPKLLIQFQNNGVVDDSQLPKDRFSAERLKGVDSTLKIQPAKLEDSAVYLCASSGGTGDRDEQFFGPGTRLTVL.

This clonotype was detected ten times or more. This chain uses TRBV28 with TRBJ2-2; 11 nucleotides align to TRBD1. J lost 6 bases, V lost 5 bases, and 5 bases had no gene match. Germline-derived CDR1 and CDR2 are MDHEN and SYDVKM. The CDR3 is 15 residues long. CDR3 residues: CASSTRTGGSGELFF. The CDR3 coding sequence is TGTGCCAGCAGTACAAGGACAGGGGGCTCCGGGGAGCTGTTTTTT.

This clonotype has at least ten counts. DNA of the CDR3: TGTGCCAGCAGTTTTCCATTACGAAACACTGAAGCTTTCTTT. Its translation is CASSFPLRNTEAFF. The chain uses TRBV28 and TRBJ1-1; D is uncertain. Deletions cut 3 bases from V and 2 bases from J, with 10 bases between. This CDR3 spans 14 amino acids. The germline gives CDR1 MDHEN, CDR2 SYDVKM.

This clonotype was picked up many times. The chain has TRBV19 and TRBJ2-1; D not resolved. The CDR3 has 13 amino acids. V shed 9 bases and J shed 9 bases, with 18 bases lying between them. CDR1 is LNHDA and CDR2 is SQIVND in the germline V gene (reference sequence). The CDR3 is CASTLLRGAEQFF. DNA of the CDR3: TGTGCCAGCACCCTTCTCCGAGGCGCTGAGCAGTTCTTC.

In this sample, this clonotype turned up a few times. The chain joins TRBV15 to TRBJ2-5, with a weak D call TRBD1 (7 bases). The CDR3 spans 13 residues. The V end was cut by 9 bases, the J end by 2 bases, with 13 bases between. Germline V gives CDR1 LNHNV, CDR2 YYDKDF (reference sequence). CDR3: CATEGDSQETQYF. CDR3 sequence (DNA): TGTGCCACGGAGGGGGACAGTCAAGAGACCCAGTACTTC.

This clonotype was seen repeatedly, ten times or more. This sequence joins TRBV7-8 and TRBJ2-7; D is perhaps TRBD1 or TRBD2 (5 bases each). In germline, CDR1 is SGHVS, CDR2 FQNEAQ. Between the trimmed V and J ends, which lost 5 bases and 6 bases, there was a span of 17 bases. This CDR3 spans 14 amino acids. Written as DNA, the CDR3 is TGTGCCAGCAGCCGGGACGTAGGGATTGGCGAGCAGTACTTC. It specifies CASSRDVGIGEQYF.

The CDR3 spells CSVGHYSYEQYF. The CDR3 nucleotides are TGCAGCGTTGGGCACTACTCCTACGAGCAGTACTTC. The rearrangement joins TRBV29-1 to TRBJ2-7, with D unclear. The CDR3 consists of 12 residues. V was cut by 4 bases and J by 0 bases, with 7 bases left in between. Germline V gene sequence: CDR1 SQVTM, CDR2 ANQGSEA.

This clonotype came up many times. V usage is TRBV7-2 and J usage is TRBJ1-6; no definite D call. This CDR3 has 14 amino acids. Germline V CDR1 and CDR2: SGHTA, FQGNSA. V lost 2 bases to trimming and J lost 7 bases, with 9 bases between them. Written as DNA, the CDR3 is TGTGCCAGCAGCTTACACAGCGGAAATTCACCCCTCCACTTT. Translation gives CASSLHSGNSPLHF.